The 15 T cell receptor beta chains listed next were all sequenced from one sample in a study of blood T cell repertoires in COVID-19. Some clones are missing from TCRdb's copy, which holds only in-frame ones; the method was immunoSEQ multiplex PCR. The sample contains over 350,000 clones, approximately 88% of which appear only once. What was sequenced was PBMCs or T cells enriched from blood (not recorded which). Every receptor here comes from a woman in her twenties or thirties with acute COVID-19.

The chain employs TRBV5-1 and TRBJ2-1, with D maybe TRBD1 (7 bases). Germline CDR1 reads SGHRS; CDR2 reads YFSETQ. V was shortened by 6 bases and J by 2 bases, with 18 bases between the two germline ends. CDR3 length: 16 residues. This chain's CDR3 is CASMEGANSPYNEQFF. In DNA, the CDR3 is TGCGCCAGCATGGAGGGGGCGAACAGCCCCTACAATGAGCAGTTCTTC.

The rearrangement links TRBV19 to TRBJ1-2; maybe TRBD1 (5 bases). This CDR3 is 14 amino acids long. V lost 3 bases and J lost 5, with 13 bases in between. Germline-derived CDR1 and CDR2 are LNHDA and SQIVND (reference sequence). The CDR3 DNA sequence: TGTGCCAGTAGTATGGGACTGGGGCCATATGGCTACACCTTC. The encoded protein is CASSMGLGPYGYTF. Full variable domain (missing parts from reference TRBV19 and TRBJ1-2): DGGITQSPKYLFRKEGQNVTLSCEQNLNHDAMYWYRQDPGQGLRLIYYSQIVNDFQKGDIAEGYSVSREKKESFPLTVTSAQKNPTAFYLCASSMGLGPYGYTFGSGTRLTVV.

The V and J genes are TRBV5-1 and TRBJ1-3, with 7 bases identical to TRBD1. This CDR3 contains 16 residues. With V trimmed by 4 bases and J by 1 base, 8 bases remained unmatched. Germline loops: CDR1 SGHRS, CDR2 YFSETQ. The CDR3 reads CASSGDDRDSGNTIYF. Written as DNA, the CDR3 is TGCGCCAGCAGCGGGGATGACAGGGATTCTGGAAACACCATATATTTT.

The DNA for the CDR3 is TGTGCTAGTGGTGAAGGGACAGGGACGGGGTCTTGGCCCCAGCATTTT. This encodes CASGEGTGTGSWPQHF. This chain joins TRBV12-5 and TRBJ1-5; 9 nucleotides match TRBD1. Germline V gene data show CDR1 as LGHNT and CDR2 as FRNRAP. V trimming: 5 bases; J trimming: 9 bases; junction bases outside the gene matches: 14. The CDR3 is 16 residues long.

This chain uses TRBV9 with TRBJ2-5; 15 nucleotides align to TRBD2. Per germline, CDR1 SGDLS and CDR2 YYNGEE. The CDR3 covers 17 residues. The junction had 1 base not matched to a gene; V was cut back by 0 bases and J by 1 base. The CDR3: CASSVGTSGGGQETQYF. CDR3 nucleotides: TGTGCCAGCAGCGTAGGGACTAGCGGGGGGGGCCAAGAGACCCAGTACTTC.

The DNA of the CDR3 is TGCGCCAGCAGCTACCAAGATCCCCCACTATCTTCGATAACTTTCTTT. Amino acids: CASSYQDPPLSSITFF. This chain connects TRBV4-1 to TRBJ1-1; unclear D gene. In germline, CDR1 is MGHRA, CDR2 YSYEKL. The CDR3 runs to 16 residues. Trimming took off 5 bases at V and 12 bases at J, with 28 bases between the two ends.

This rearrangement joins TRBV27 to TRBJ2-1; D is possibly TRBD1 (5 bases). Germline V gene data show CDR1 as MNHEY and CDR2 as SMNVEV (reference sequence). The length of the CDR3 is 13 residues. Trimming shortened V by 5 bases and J by 7 bases, and 12 bases separated the two germline ends. The CDR3 spells CASSLDSGNEQFF. CDR3 nucleotide sequence: TGTGCCAGCAGTCTAGACAGTGGGAATGAGCAGTTCTTC.

The V gene is TRBV9, the J gene TRBJ1-1; possible D gene TRBD1, 5 bases. Trimming took 0 bases from V and 6 from J, leaving 9 bases between them. This CDR3 region has 13 residues. CDR1 and CDR2 (germline): SGDLS, YYNGEE. CDR3 in amino acids: CASSVVRGPEAFF. The CDR3 region has the DNA TGTGCCAGCAGCGTAGTTAGGGGTCCTGAAGCTTTCTTT.

The chain couples TRBV12-5 to TRBJ1-3; 8 nucleotides align to TRBD1. CDR3 size: 14 residues. The germline V gene encodes CDR1 LGHNT and CDR2 FRNRAP. J lost 2 bases, V lost 6 bases, and 3 bases had no gene match. The CDR3 sequence is CASGLTGAGNTIYF. The CDR3 nucleotides are TGTGCTAGTGGGTTGACAGGGGCTGGAAACACCATATATTTT.

V is TRBV6-5 and J is TRBJ1-4; 7 positions match TRBD1. V trimming: 5 bases; J trimming: 0 bases; junction bases outside the gene matches: 3. The germline V gene has CDR1 MNHEY and CDR2 SVGAGI. This CDR3 region has 15 residues. CDR3 sequence reads: CASSPGTATNEKLFF. CDR3 sequence (DNA): TGTGCCAGCAGTCCCGGGACAGCAACTAATGAAAAACTGTTTTTT.

CDR3 DNA: TGCAGTGCTAGTATCGGGGAACATCAGCCCCAGCATTTT. Its translation: CSASIGEHQPQHF. The chain has TRBV20-1 and TRBJ1-5, with D unclear. Trimming removed 3 bases from V and 5 bases from J, with 11 bases in between. Germline V gives CDR1 DFQATT, CDR2 SNEGSKA (reference sequence). The CDR3 has 13 residues.

The chain is built from TRBV5-6 and TRBJ1-3; D might be TRBD1 (6 bases). V lost 4 bases and J lost 1, with 9 bases in between. Germline V gene data show CDR1 as SGHDT and CDR2 as YYEEEE. The CDR3 covers 14 residues. In nucleotides, the CDR3 is TGTGCCAGCAGCATCAGGGGTTCTGGAAACACCATATATTTT. It translates to CASSIRGSGNTIYF.

The chain carries TRBV24-1 and TRBJ2-1; 7 bases line up with TRBD2. The CDR3 runs 16 residues. Germline V gives CDR1 KGHDR, CDR2 SFDVKD. Trimming removed 4 bases from V and 5 bases from J; junction bases left unmatched: 10. The CDR3 is CATSDLTRGLDNEQFF. CDR3 nucleotide sequence: TGTGCCACCAGTGACCTCACCCGAGGACTAGACAATGAGCAGTTCTTC.

This clone was counted once. V usage is TRBV18 and J usage is TRBJ2-7, with a weak D call TRBD2 (7 bases). Per germline, CDR1 KGHSH and CDR2 LQKENI. There are 15 residues in the CDR3. V dropped 4 bases and J dropped 4 bases, with 17 bases sitting between them. In DNA, the CDR3 is TGTGCCAGCTCACGGGACACCCCGGGGGGTTACGAGCAGTACTTC. Amino acids: CASSRDTPGGYEQYF.

The sample holds one count of this clone. The chain combines TRBV19 with TRBJ1-6; TRBD1 agrees at 8 bases. The ends lost 8 bases at V and 0 bases at J; junction bases unmatched: 3. The CDR3 is 15 residues long. The germline V gene encodes CDR1 LNHDA and CDR2 SQIVND (reference sequence). The CDR3 loop reads CASRTGGSYNSPLHF. For the CDR3, the DNA is TGTGCCAGTCGAACAGGGGGCTCCTATAATTCACCCCTCCACTTT.